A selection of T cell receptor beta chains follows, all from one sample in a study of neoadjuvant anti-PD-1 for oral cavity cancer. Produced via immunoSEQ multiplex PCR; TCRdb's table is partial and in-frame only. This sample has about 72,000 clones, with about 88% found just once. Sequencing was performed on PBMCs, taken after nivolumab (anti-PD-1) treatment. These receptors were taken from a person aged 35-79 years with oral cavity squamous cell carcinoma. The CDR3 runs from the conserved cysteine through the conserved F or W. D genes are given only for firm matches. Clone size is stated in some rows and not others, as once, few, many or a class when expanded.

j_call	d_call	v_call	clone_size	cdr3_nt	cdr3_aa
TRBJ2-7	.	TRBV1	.	TGCACCAGCAGCCGGAGGGAGCTCTCCGGCGACTACGAGCAGTACTTC	CTSSRRELSGDYEQYF
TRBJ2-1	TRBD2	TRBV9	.	TGTGCCAGCAGCCCAGGACTAGCGGGAGCCAATGAGCAGTTCTTC	CASSPGLAGANEQFF
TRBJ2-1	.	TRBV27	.	TGTGCCAGCAGTCACGGACTCCCCTACAATGAGCAGTTCTTC	CASSHGLPYNEQFF
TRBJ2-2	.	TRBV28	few	TGTGCCAGCACCACTCCCTCCTCCGATCAGAGAGGTGGCACCGGGGAGCTGTTTTTT	CASTTPSSDQRGGTGELFF
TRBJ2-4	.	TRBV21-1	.	TGTGCCAGCAGGAATAGGCTACAGCAAAGAAAAAACATTCAGTACTTC	CASRNRLQQRKNIQYF
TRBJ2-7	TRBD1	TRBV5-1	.	TGCGCCAGCAGCTTCCGGGACAGCTACGAGCAGTACTTC	CASSFRDSYEQYF
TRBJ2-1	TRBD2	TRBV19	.	TGTGCCAGTAGGACCGGGACTAGCAAGGGCAATGAGCAGTTCTTC	CASRTGTSKGNEQFF
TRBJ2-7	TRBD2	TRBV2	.	TGTGCCAGCAGTGCCTCTGGACTAGGGTACGAGCAGTACTTC	CASSASGLGYEQYF
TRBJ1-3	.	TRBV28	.	TGTGCCAGCAGCTCTCAGGGCCCCCGTGCTGGAAACACCATATATTTT	CASSSQGPRAGNTIYF
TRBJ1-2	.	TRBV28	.	TGTGCCAGCAGTAAGAGGAATAACTATGGCTACACCTTC	CASSKRNNYGYTF
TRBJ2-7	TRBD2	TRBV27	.	TGTGCCACCATGACTAGCGGGAGAGGGGAGCAGTACTTC	CATMTSGRGEQYF
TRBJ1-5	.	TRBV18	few	TGTGCCAGCTCACCACATAGCGATCAGCCCCAGCATTTT	CASSPHSDQPQHF
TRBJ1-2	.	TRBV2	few	TGTGCCAGCAGTGAGGGGGCCAGCTATGGCTACACCTTC	CASSEGASYGYTF
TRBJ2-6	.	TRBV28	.	TGTGCTACACGAACTGGGAGCTCTGGGGCCAACGTCCTGACTTTC	CATRTGSSGANVLTF
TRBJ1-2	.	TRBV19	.	TGTGCCAGTAGTAACTCAGGGGTGGATGGCTACACCTTC	CASSNSGVDGYTF
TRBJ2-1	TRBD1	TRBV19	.	TGTGCCAGTAGTATCCTGCTGCGACAGGGGTGGGATGAGCAGTTCTTC	CASSILLRQGWDEQFF
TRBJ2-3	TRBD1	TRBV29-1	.	TGCAGCGTAGGACAGGGGGGAAGCACAGATACGCAGTATTTT	CSVGQGGSTDTQYF
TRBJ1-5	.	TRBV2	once	TGTGCCAGCAGTGAAAGTCCCCGGAGCAATCAGCCCCAGCATTTT	CASSESPRSNQPQHF
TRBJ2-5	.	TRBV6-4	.	TGTGCCAGTCGTGGAAGTGGGGAGACCCAGTACTTC	CASRGSGETQYF
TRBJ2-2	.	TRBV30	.	TGTGCCTGGAGTATCTCCGCTTTAGGGGTCGGGGAGCTGTTTTTT	CAWSISALGVGELFF
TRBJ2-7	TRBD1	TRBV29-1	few	TGCAGCGTTGCTCCGACAGGGGCCTACGAGCAGTACTTC	CSVAPTGAYEQYF
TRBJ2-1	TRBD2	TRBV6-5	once	TGTGCCAGCAAGATTAGCGGGAGCTCTGCCAATGAGCAGTTCTTC	CASKISGSSANEQFF
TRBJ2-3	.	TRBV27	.	TGTGCCAGCACTTTAAGGTGGGGAGTAGGCACAGATACGCAGTATTTT	CASTLRWGVGTDTQYF
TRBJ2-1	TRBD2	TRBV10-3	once	TGTGCCATCAGGGAGAAGCGGGAGTTTGGGAATGAGCAGTTCTTC	CAIREKREFGNEQFF
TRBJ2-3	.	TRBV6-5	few	TGTGCCAGCAGTCTGGGACGGGGCACAGATACGCAGTATTTT	CASSLGRGTDTQYF
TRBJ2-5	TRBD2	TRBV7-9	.	TGTGCCAGCAGCCCTCTACCGACTAGCGGGAGGGGGGGGACCCAGTACTTC	CASSPLPTSGRGGTQYF
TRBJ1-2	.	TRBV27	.	TGTGCCAGCAGTGTCCCGGTTATTGTACAAACAAAGAACTATGGCTACACCTTC	CASSVPVIVQTKNYGYTF
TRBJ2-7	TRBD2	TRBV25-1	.	TGTGCCAGCAGTGAACGACTAGCGGGAGGGAGTCCTACAGAGCAGTACTTC	CASSERLAGGSPTEQYF
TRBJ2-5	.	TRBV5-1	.	TGCGCCAGCAGCTTGGCCTCCCAAGAGACCCAGTACTTC	CASSLASQETQYF